This T cell receptor (beta chain) was retrieved from a study of cytomegalovirus exposure and HLA in healthy donors. TCRdb keeps only in-frame clones here, not all; method: immunoSEQ multiplex PCR. This repertoire shows around 63,000 clones, 80% to 90% found once; its top ten account for roughly 1.2%. Germline V lookup: CDR1 SGHRS, CDR2 YFSETQ. This CDR3 has 16 amino acids. The V end lost 4 bases, the J end lost 5 bases, and 21 bases lay between the germline ends. The gene calls are TRBV5-1 and TRBJ2-5; weak D call: TRBD2 (5 bases). The sequence was obtained from a woman between 18 and 30 years old in good health and CMV-seronegative. Sequenced material: PBMCs. This chain's CDR3 is CASSIGNSDPAETQYF. CDR3 bases: TGCGCCAGCAGCATAGGTAATAGCGACCCGGCGGAGACCCAGTACTTC.